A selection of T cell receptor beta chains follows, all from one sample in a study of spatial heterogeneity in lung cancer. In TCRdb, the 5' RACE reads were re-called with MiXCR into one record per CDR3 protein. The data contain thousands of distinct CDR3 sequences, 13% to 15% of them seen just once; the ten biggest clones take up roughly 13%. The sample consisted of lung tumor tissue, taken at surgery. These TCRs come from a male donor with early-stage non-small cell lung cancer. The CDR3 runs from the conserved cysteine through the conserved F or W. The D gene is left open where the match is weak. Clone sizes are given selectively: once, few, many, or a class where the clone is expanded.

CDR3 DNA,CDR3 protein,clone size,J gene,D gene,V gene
TGTGCCAGCAGCTACGCTGGGGAAAGCTCCTACGAGCAGTACTTC,CASSYAGESSYEQYF,many,TRBJ2-7,-,TRBV9
TGTGCCAGCAGCTTAGGGGGAGCTGGGGCCAACGTCCTGACTTTC,CASSLGGAGANVLTF,-,TRBJ2-6,-,TRBV11-2
TGTGCCAGCAGTAACAACAGGGCTTCAGATACGCAGTATTTT,CASSNNRASDTQYF,-,TRBJ2-3,-,TRBV12-3/TRBV12-4
TGTGCCAGCAGCACTTTTGGGGGGTCATACGAGCAGTACTTC,CASSTFGGSYEQYF,many,TRBJ2-7,-,TRBV7-9
TGCGCCAGCAGCCAAGATCCTTGGGAACAGGGAAGGACTGAAGCTTTCTTT,CASSQDPWEQGRTEAFF,many,TRBJ1-1,-,TRBV4-3
TGTGCCAGCAGTTTACAGGGCTGGAACACTGAAGCTTTCTTT,CASSLQGWNTEAFF,medium-sized,TRBJ1-1,-,TRBV6-5
TGTGCCAGCAGCCAAGGAAGGGAAGAGACCCAGTACTTC,CASSQGREETQYF,medium-sized,TRBJ2-5,-,TRBV4-2
TGCAGCGCCAACCAAGGGGGGGGCCCCACAGATACGCAGTATTTT,CSANQGGGPTDTQYF,-,TRBJ2-3,-,TRBV29-1
TGCGCCAGCAGCCAGCCGGGACTAGCGCAGCCTCCTCGATCGTCCTACAATGAGCAGTTCTTC,CASSQPGLAQPPRSSYNEQFF,many,TRBJ2-1,TRBD2,TRBV4-1
TGTGCCAGCAGCCAATACGACAGGAGTAACTATGGCTACACCTTC,CASSQYDRSNYGYTF,-,TRBJ1-2,-,TRBV3-1
TGTGCCGCCCGTCCGGGGGGTTACCCCTACGAGCAGTACTTC,CAARPGGYPYEQYF,many,TRBJ2-7,TRBD2,TRBV10-3
TGTGCCAGCAGTCAGCGGGGACAGGATAATTCACCCCTCCACTTT,CASSQRGQDNSPLHF,medium-sized,TRBJ1-6,TRBD1,TRBV6-1
TGTGCCATCAGCCCGGGACTGAGCAATGAAAAACTGTTTTTT,CAISPGLSNEKLFF,medium-sized,TRBJ1-4,-,TRBV10-3
TGTGCCAGCAGTTTAGAGCCAGGGACTTACTACGAGCAGTACTTC,CASSLEPGTYYEQYF,many,TRBJ2-7,-,TRBV27
TGTGCCAGCAGTTTCGGGTGGTCAGGTAACACTGAAGCTTTCTTT,CASSFGWSGNTEAFF,medium-sized,TRBJ1-1,-,TRBV12-3/TRBV12-4
TGCAGTGCTAGACCCAGCGGGGGAGGCACCGGGGAGCTGTTTTTT,CSARPSGGGTGELFF,many,TRBJ2-2,TRBD2,TRBV20-1
TGTGCCAGCAGTCTTGATCTGACAGGGGGCTACGAGCAGTACTTC,CASSLDLTGGYEQYF,many,TRBJ2-7,TRBD1,TRBV2
TGTGCCAGCAGTGATTCAGGGCTGGCTTTCTTT,CASSDSGLAFF,-,TRBJ1-1,-,TRBV2
TGTGCCAGCTCACCACCCACTAGTTCCCTCGAGACCCAGTACTTC,CASSPPTSSLETQYF,many,TRBJ2-5,-,TRBV18
TGCAGCGTTGAAACAGGGGGGTCGAGGTACTTC,CSVETGGSRYF,-,TRBJ2-7,TRBD1,TRBV29-1
TGTGCCAGCAGTACGGGACTAGCCGATGCCTACGAGCAGTACTTC,CASSTGLADAYEQYF,many,TRBJ2-7,TRBD2,TRBV6-2/TRBV6-3
TGCAGTGCTAGGGCGGGAGGGCCCCAGGCTCCGCAGTATTTT,CSARAGGPQAPQYF,many,TRBJ2-3,TRBD2,TRBV20-1
TGTGCCAGCAGCTTAGTATCCGGCCTGGGGGAAAAACTGTTTTTT,CASSLVSGLGEKLFF,-,TRBJ1-4,-,TRBV11-2
TGTGCCAGCAGCCCTTCTGGCGGCCTCCCTATTTTCTTC,CASSPSGGLPIFF,many,TRBJ2-1,-,TRBV3-1
TGCAGTGCTAGAGTCCGGGATAACCAAGAGACCCAGTACTTC,CSARVRDNQETQYF,many,TRBJ2-5,-,TRBV20-1
TGTGCCAGCAGCCCGCCCGAGGGGACAGGGGGCTTTGGGGCCAACGTCCTGACTTTC,CASSPPEGTGGFGANVLTF,many,TRBJ2-6,TRBD1,TRBV7-9
TGTGCCAGCAGCCCCACTCAGACCACAGGGGTCGGTCAGCCCCAGCATTTT,CASSPTQTTGVGQPQHF,many,TRBJ1-5,TRBD1,TRBV7-9
TGTGCCAGCAGTTACGCAGACACTGAAGCTTTCTTT,CASSYADTEAFF,many,TRBJ1-1,-,TRBV6-2/TRBV6-3
TGTGCCAGCAGTTCCTTCAGGAGTACCTACGAGCAGTACTTC,CASSSFRSTYEQYF,-,TRBJ2-7,-,TRBV27
TGCAGTGCTAGAATCCCAGCAACTAATGAAAAACTGTTTTTT,CSARIPATNEKLFF,many,TRBJ1-4,-,TRBV20-1
TGCGCCAGCTCCAGAAAACAGGGATCCGAGCAGTACTTC,CASSRKQGSEQYF,medium-sized,TRBJ2-7,-,TRBV5-1
TGTGCCAGCAGTTCCCAGTATGAGCAGTTCTTC,CASSSQYEQFF,many,TRBJ2-1,-,TRBV27
TGTGCCAGCAGTTTAGGGCCCCAACAGGGGATTGACGAGCAGTACTTC,CASSLGPQQGIDEQYF,medium-sized,TRBJ2-7,TRBD1,TRBV27
TGTGCCAGCACCCAATCGACAGGTTCTAACTATGGCTACACCTTC,CASTQSTGSNYGYTF,medium-sized,TRBJ1-2,-,TRBV7-9
TGTGCCAGCAGCCAGCAAACAGGGGCGGGGGAGCTGTTTTTT,CASSQQTGAGELFF,many,TRBJ2-2,TRBD1,TRBV7-3
TGTGCCAGCAGCTTTGAGACAGGGGGAGCCAAAAACATTCAGTACTTC,CASSFETGGAKNIQYF,once,TRBJ2-4,TRBD1,TRBV11-2
TGTGCCAGCAGCTTGGGACTAGCTGTATACGAGCAGTACTTC,CASSLGLAVYEQYF,many,TRBJ2-7,TRBD2,TRBV7-2
TGCAGTGCTAGGACCTCCAGGGCCTATGGCTACACCTTC,CSARTSRAYGYTF,many,TRBJ1-2,-,TRBV20-1
TGCAGTGCTCAGGGGGTTAATGAGCAGTTCTTC,CSAQGVNEQFF,many,TRBJ2-1,TRBD1,TRBV20-1
TGTGCCATCAGTGTGGGGGACGGCAATCAGCCCCAGCATTTT,CAISVGDGNQPQHF,many,TRBJ1-5,-,TRBV10-3
TGTGCCAGCAGTTTGGGAGCGGCCACCGGGGAGCTGTTTTTT,CASSLGAATGELFF,medium-sized,TRBJ2-2,-,TRBV27
TGCAGTGCACGGGACAGTTTCGAGTCTCTGAACGAGCAGTACTTC,CSARDSFESLNEQYF,many,TRBJ2-7,TRBD1,TRBV20-1
TGCAGCGTTGACAGCCCCAACTATGGCTACACCTTC,CSVDSPNYGYTF,many,TRBJ1-2,-,TRBV29-1
TGTGCCAGCAGCAGATCGTATGGGGCCAACGTCCTGACTTTC,CASSRSYGANVLTF,many,TRBJ2-6,-,TRBV7-2